The 21 T cell receptor beta chains below were found in one sample sequenced in a study of neoadjuvant nivolumab and ipilimumab in lung cancer. Some clones are missing from TCRdb's copy, which holds only in-frame ones; the method was immunoSEQ multiplex PCR. The table includes 25,000 to 30,000 clones, over 80% detected once. Material: peripheral blood, obtained before neoadjuvant nivolumab, alone or with ipilimumab. The source of these receptors is an adult with non-small cell lung cancer.

As DNA, the CDR3 is TGTGCCATCAGTGAGACCCTAGCGGGGGAGTCCTCCTACGAGCAGTACTTC. Encoded protein: CAISETLAGESSYEQYF. The chain employs TRBV10-3 and TRBJ2-7, with 10 bases matching TRBD2. The ends lost 2 bases at V and 0 bases at J; junction bases unmatched: 7. Germline V gives CDR1 ENHRY, CDR2 SYGVKD. The CDR3 is 17 amino acids.

This clone has just one count. The V and J genes are TRBV6-1 and TRBJ1-2; 7 bases agree with TRBD1. Germline V gene lookup returns CDR1 MNHNS and CDR2 SASEGT. The CDR3 loop spans 14 amino acids. With 6 bases clipped from V and 1 base from J, the junction kept 5 bases outside the gene matches. As DNA, the CDR3 is TGTGCCAGCAGCCGGACAGGAGATAACTATGGCTACACCTTC. Protein sequence: CASSRTGDNYGYTF.

This clone was seen once. V is TRBV6-5 and J is TRBJ1-5; D remains unclear. Germline V gene lookup returns CDR1 MNHEY and CDR2 SVGAGI. The V end lost 10 bases, the J end lost 4 bases, and 20 bases lay between the germline ends. The CDR3 sequence is 15 residues long. The chain's CDR3 is CATCSLGCRNQPQHF. DNA of the CDR3: TGTGCCACTTGCTCGTTGGGGTGTAGGAATCAGCCCCAGCATTTT.

The chain carries TRBV9 and TRBJ2-1; D unclear. Deletions cut 0 bases from V and 7 bases from J, with 14 bases between. The CDR3 loop spans 15 amino acids. Germline V gives CDR1 SGDLS, CDR2 YYNGEE. CDR3 sequence reads: CASSVEPTLMNEQFF. CDR3 in DNA: TGTGCCAGCAGCGTAGAGCCTACCCTAATGAATGAGCAGTTCTTC.

V and J are TRBV7-2 and TRBJ2-5; tentatively, D is TRBD1 (6 bases). Germline V CDR1 and CDR2: SGHTA, FQGNSA. The germline V and J ends were trimmed by 1 base and 2 bases, with 8 bases remaining between them. This CDR3 is 14 amino acids long. This CDR3 is CASSLVQGQETQYF. In DNA form, the CDR3 reads TGTGCCAGCAGCTTAGTCCAGGGGCAAGAGACCCAGTACTTC.

The chain joins TRBV7-8 to TRBJ2-5; D might be TRBD2 (6 bases). Germline V gives CDR1 SGHVS, CDR2 FQNEAQ. The CDR3 runs to 16 residues. Trimming stripped 2 bases from V and 4 bases from J, with 17 bases between. The CDR3: CASSLWGELKLETQYF. CDR3 coding DNA: TGTGCCAGCAGCTTATGGGGGGAGCTTAAGCTAGAGACCCAGTACTTC. The full variable domain, with the rest looked up from reference TRBV7-8 and TRBJ2-5, is GAGVSQSPRYKVAKRGQDVALRCDPISGHVSLFWYQQALGQGPEFLTYFQNEAQLDKSGLPSDRFFAERPEGSVSTLKIQRTQQEDSAVYLCASSLWGELKLETQYFGPGTRLLVL.

The genes are TRBV18 and TRBJ1-4; 7 bases are a match to TRBD1. V lost 8 bases and J lost 3; bases outside the gene matches: 3. This CDR3 is 13 amino acids long. Germline V gives CDR1 KGHSH, CDR2 LQKENI. The CDR3 reads CASHGTANEKLFF. In nucleotides, the CDR3 is TGTGCCAGCCACGGGACAGCTAATGAAAAACTGTTTTTT.

V usage is TRBV6-5 and J usage is TRBJ1-5; D is unresolved. Per germline, CDR1 MNHEY and CDR2 SVGAGI. Trimming cost V 6 bases and J 2 bases, with 5 bases left between them. The CDR3 has 12 residues. CDR3 sequence reads: CASRTGNQPQHF. For the CDR3, the DNA is TGTGCCAGCAGAACGGGCAATCAGCCCCAGCATTTT.

The gene calls are TRBV10-2 and TRBJ1-4; 9 nucleotides line up with TRBD1. J gave up 8 bases and V 7 bases, and 11 bases lay outside the gene matches. The CDR3 spans 15 residues. Germline V gene sequence: CDR1 WSHSY, CDR2 SAAADI. CDR3 loop: CASKDRDRVGEKLFF. The CDR3 bases are TGCGCCAGCAAAGACCGGGACAGGGTGGGAGAAAAACTGTTTTTT.

The V call is TRBV28, the J call TRBJ2-4; 9 nucleotides agree with TRBD1. The germline V gene encodes CDR1 MDHEN and CDR2 SYDVKM. Trimming took 6 bases from V and 6 from J; bases not matched to a gene: 0. The CDR3 covers 12 residues. As DNA, the CDR3 is TGTGCCAGCAGGACAGGGGGAAACATTCAGTACTTC. Its translation: CASRTGGNIQYF.

The CDR3 coding sequence is TGCGCCAGCAGCCCGGGAGGGGGAGAGGAGTCCCAGTACTTC. Amino acid sequence: CASSPGGGEESQYF. The rearrangement links TRBV5-1 to TRBJ2-5; TRBD2 matches 8 bases. V gave up 4 bases and J gave up 9 bases; unmatched junction bases: 11. Germline CDR1 and CDR2: SGHRS and YFSETQ. The CDR3 is made up of 14 amino acids.

The chain is built from TRBV5-4 and TRBJ2-5; D perhaps matches TRBD2 (7 bases). V lost 4 bases to trimming and J lost 5 bases, with 15 bases between them. The CDR3 length is 14 residues. From germline, CDR1 is SGHNT and CDR2 YYREEE (reference sequence). The CDR3: CASSPPQGGETQYF. The CDR3 DNA follows: TGTGCCAGCAGCCCACCACAGGGAGGGGAGACCCAGTACTTC.

This clone came up a few times. V and J are TRBV10-3 and TRBJ1-2, with D maybe TRBD1 (6 bases). The germline V and J ends were trimmed by 4 bases and 4 bases, with 13 bases remaining between them. Germline V gene lookup returns CDR1 ENHRY and CDR2 SYGVKD. The CDR3 covers 14 residues. The CDR3 DNA reads TGTGCCATCAGTGGGGGGCGGGAGATCTATGGCTACACCTTC. Translated: CAISGGREIYGYTF.

The V and J genes are TRBV2 and TRBJ1-1, with D possibly being TRBD1 (5 bases). Germline assignment: CDR1 SNHLY and CDR2 FYNNEI. The CDR3 loop spans 14 amino acids. V lost 3 bases to trimming and J lost 2 bases, with 10 bases between them. This CDR3 is CASSEQGLNTEAFF. The CDR3 DNA is TGTGCCAGCAGTGAGCAGGGATTAAACACTGAAGCTTTCTTT.

The genes are TRBV18 and TRBJ1-1; D remains ambiguous. The germline V gene has CDR1 KGHSH and CDR2 LQKENI. Between the trimmed V and J ends, which lost 4 bases and 2 bases, there was a span of 29 bases. The length of the CDR3 is 20 residues. This CDR3 is CASSLRGPNTQGRFNTEAFF. The CDR3 bases are TGTGCCAGCTCACTACGCGGGCCGAACACCCAAGGGCGTTTCAACACTGAAGCTTTCTTT.

The CDR3 DNA reads as TGTGCCAGCGGCGCGGGGGGGGGACGGTACCAAGAGACCCAGTACTTC. It encodes CASGAGGGRYQETQYF. The J gene is TRBJ2-5, the V gene TRBV9; 9 bases match TRBD2. Trimming at V came to 7 bases and at J to 0 bases, leaving 10 bases not matched to a gene. This CDR3 spans 16 amino acids. Germline V gives CDR1 SGDLS, CDR2 YYNGEE.

This chain joins TRBV2 and TRBJ1-4; D gene unclear. This CDR3 is 14 amino acids long. Deletions cut 2 bases from V and 7 bases from J, with 11 bases between. Germline lookup yields CDR1 SNHLY and CDR2 FYNNEI. CDR3 region: CASSERGPTEKLFF. CDR3 sequence (DNA): TGTGCCAGCAGTGAAAGAGGCCCTACTGAAAAACTGTTTTTT.

The chain uses TRBV29-1 and TRBJ2-7; TRBD1 aligns across 10 bases. CDR1 and CDR2 from the germline V gene are SQVTM and ANQGSEA. Losses at the gene ends were 7 bases for V and 2 bases for J; bases not matched to a gene: 8. CDR3 length: 14 residues. The CDR3 sequence: CSATTGTGAYEQYF. The CDR3, as DNA: TGCAGCGCTACGACCGGGACAGGGGCCTACGAGCAGTACTTC.

The rearrangement links TRBV5-1 to TRBJ2-7; perhaps TRBD1 as D (6 bases). Germline V gene data show CDR1 as SGHRS and CDR2 as YFSETQ. There are 14 residues in the CDR3. V shed 2 bases and J shed 0 bases, with 9 bases lying between them. The CDR3 loop is CASSLQGGSYEQYF. In DNA, the CDR3 is TGCGCCAGCAGCTTACAGGGTGGCTCCTACGAGCAGTACTTC. The variable domain in full, with the rest retrieved from reference TRBV5-1 and TRBJ2-7, is KAGVTQTPRYLIKTRGQQVTLSCSPISGHRSVSWYQQTPGQGLQFLFEYFSETQRNKGNFPGRFSGRQFSNSRSEMNVSTLELGDSALYLCASSLQGGSYEQYFGPGTRLTVT.

This chain links TRBV18 with TRBJ1-5, with D possibly TRBD1 on 5 matching bases. Germline lookup yields CDR1 KGHSH and CDR2 LQKENI. Trimming took 6 bases from V and 5 from J, leaving 17 bases between them. This CDR3 is 15 amino acids long. CDR3 nucleotides: TGTGCCAGCTCCCGGACGGGGTCGGGGGATCAGCCCCAGCATTTT. This translates into CASSRTGSGDQPQHF.

V is TRBV14 and J is TRBJ2-7, with TRBD2 as a possible D gene (5 bases). The CDR3 runs to 14 residues. Germline CDR1 and CDR2: SGHDN and FVKESK. Deletions cut 0 bases from V and 6 bases from J, with 12 bases between. The CDR3 coding sequence is TGTGCCAGCAGCCAAGAACTAGGGTACTCCGAGCAGTACTTC. Translation gives CASSQELGYSEQYF.